This TCR beta chain appears in the sequencing data of a study of T cell responses to AZD1222 COVID-19 vaccine. The CDR3 sequence is 17 residues long. Germline-derived CDR1 and CDR2 are SNHLY and FYNNEI. Unmatched junction bases numbered 13, after V lost 8 bases and J lost 0 bases. Produced via immunoSEQ multiplex PCR; TCRdb's table is partial and in-frame only. The table lists 160,000 or so clones, roughly 90% of them singletons. Sequencing was performed on peripheral blood, taken 28 days after the second AZD1222 dose. The TCR comes from an adult who received the AZD1222 COVID-19 vaccine. The chain employs TRBV2 and TRBJ1-3, with 7 nucleotides matching TRBD1. The CDR3 is CASVGGTRQGSGNTIYF. In DNA form, the CDR3 reads TGTGCCAGCGTTGGGGGTACCCGACAGGGCTCTGGAAACACCATATATTTT.